Listed below are T cell receptor beta chains from one sample, sequenced in a study of blood T cell repertoires in COVID-19. TCRdb's table, derived via immunoSEQ multiplex PCR, lists solely in-frame clones and lacks some. The sample records about 170,000 clones, over 75% being singletons. Sequencing was performed on PBMCs or T cells enriched from blood (not recorded which). These receptors came from a human donor with acute COVID-19. The donor label of this sample is uncertain. Each CDR3 is given with its conserved first and last residue. D genes are given only for firm matches. Clone sizes are given selectively: once, few, many, or a class where the clone is expanded.

CDR3	DNA	length	V	J	D	size
CASSPTSGGASGTGELFF	TGTGCCAGCAGCCCCACTAGCGGGGGGGCCTCTGGCACCGGGGAGCTGTTTTTT	18	TRBV7-9	TRBJ2-2	TRBD2	NA
CASSPGQESFYGYTF	TGTGCCAGCAGCCCGGGACAGGAGTCCTTCTATGGCTACACCTTC	15	TRBV7-2	TRBJ1-2	TRBD1	NA
CASSFSDRAYEQYF	TGCGCCAGCAGCTTCAGCGACAGGGCCTACGAGCAGTACTTC	14	TRBV5-1	TRBJ2-7	TRBD1	NA
CASSQARSKSYEQYF	TGTGCCAGCAGCCAAGCTAGGTCGAAGTCCTACGAGCAGTACTTC	15	TRBV4-2	TRBJ2-7	NA	NA
CATSDLGGEQFF	TGTGCCACCAGTGATTTGGGCGGTGAGCAGTTCTTC	12	TRBV24-1	TRBJ2-1	NA	NA
CASSPPGSHEQYF	TGTGCCAGCTCACCGCCCGGGAGCCACGAGCAGTACTTC	13	TRBV18	TRBJ2-7	NA	NA
CASSQSEASGTGFGQPQHF	TGCGCCAGCAGTCAATCGGAGGCCTCCGGGACAGGGTTCGGTCAGCCCCAGCATTTT	19	TRBV23-1	TRBJ1-5	TRBD1	NA
CASSLRFGTGVRDTQYF	TGTGCCAGCAGCTTAAGATTTGGGACAGGGGTTCGAGATACGCAGTATTTT	17	TRBV7-8	TRBJ2-3	TRBD1	NA
CASSPAREQYF	TGTGCCAGCAGCCCCGCGAGGGAGCAGTACTTC	11	TRBV7-9	TRBJ2-7	NA	once
CASSQVAGMNSLGYTF	TGCGCCAGCAGCCAAGTCGCAGGGATGAATTCTCTCGGCTACACCTTC	16	TRBV4-3	TRBJ1-2	NA	NA
CASDGSSYNEQFF	TGTGCCAGCGATGGGAGCTCCTACAATGAGCAGTTCTTC	13	TRBV25-1	TRBJ2-1	NA	NA
CASRDSWTEAFF	TGTGCCAGCAGGGACAGCTGGACTGAAGCTTTCTTT	12	TRBV6-6	TRBJ1-1	NA	NA
CASRRDRGNSPLHF	TGTGCCAGCAGGCGGGACCGTGGAAATTCACCCCTCCACTTT	14	TRBV2	TRBJ1-6	NA	NA
CAWGQGDTEAFF	TGTGCCTGGGGACAGGGGGACACTGAAGCTTTCTTT	12	TRBV30	TRBJ1-1	TRBD1	once
CASSISLRDTIYF	TGTGCCAGTAGTATATCTCTCAGGGACACCATATATTTT	13	TRBV19	TRBJ1-3	NA	NA
CASSGQGGNQPQHF	TGTGCCAGCAGCGGCCAGGGGGGAAATCAGCCCCAGCATTTT	14	TRBV9	TRBJ1-5	TRBD1	NA
CASSFSAGAATSYEQYF	TGTGCCAGCAGCTTCTCTGCGGGGGCGGCCACCTCCTACGAGCAGTACTTC	17	TRBV11-2	TRBJ2-7	NA	NA
CASSLDRDTEAFF	TGCGCCAGCAGCTTGGACAGGGACACTGAAGCTTTCTTT	13	TRBV5-1	TRBJ1-1	NA	NA
CASSSVQGNGELFF	TGTGCCAGCAGCTCGGTACAGGGTAACGGGGAGCTGTTTTTT	14	TRBV11-2	TRBJ2-2	NA	few
CATSDWGNYGYTF	TGTGCCACCAGTGACTGGGGCAACTATGGCTACACCTTC	13	TRBV24-1	TRBJ1-2	NA	NA
CASSQGGGTELFF	TGCGCCAGCAGCCAAGGGGGTGGGACAGAGCTGTTTTTT	13	TRBV4-3	TRBJ2-2	NA	NA
CASSQQGTAEAFF	TGCGCCAGCAGCCAACAGGGGACGGCTGAAGCTTTCTTT	13	TRBV4-1	TRBJ1-1	NA	NA
CASSLRGGGRFSSTDTQYF	TGTGCCAGCAGCTTAAGAGGCGGGGGGCGGTTTTCTAGCACAGATACGCAGTATTTT	19	TRBV7-3	TRBJ2-3	TRBD2	NA
CASSLGTSNVYEQYF	TGCGCCAGCAGCTTGGGGACTTCTAATGTCTACGAGCAGTACTTC	15	TRBV5-1	TRBJ2-7	NA	NA
CASTQGGLGYTF	TGTGCCAGTACTCAGGGAGGGCTTGGCTACACCTTC	12	TRBV19	TRBJ1-2	NA	NA
CASSLGGANTEAFF	TGTGCCAGCAGCCTCGGAGGGGCGAACACTGAAGCTTTCTTT	14	TRBV6-6	TRBJ1-1	NA	NA
CASSHRLGNQPQHF	TGTGCCAGCAGTCACAGATTGGGCAATCAGCCCCAGCATTTT	14	TRBV27	TRBJ1-5	NA	NA
CASSQAAATGNTIYF	TGTGCCAGCAGCCAAGCGGCGGCTACTGGAAACACCATATATTTT	15	TRBV3-1/TRBV3-2	TRBJ1-3	NA	NA
CASSQEQDYEQYF	TGCGCCAGCAGCCAAGAGCAGGATTACGAGCAGTACTTC	13	TRBV4-1	TRBJ2-7	NA	NA
CASSLGGFEAYGYTF	TGTGCCAGCAGCTTAGGAGGGTTCGAGGCTTATGGCTACACCTTC	15	TRBV7-9	TRBJ1-2	NA	NA
CASSDRDQPQHF	TGTGCCAGCAGCGACAGGGATCAGCCCCAGCATTTT	12	TRBV6-5	TRBJ1-5	TRBD1	NA
CASSLEGSYNSPLHF	TGTGCCAGCAGCTTAGAGGGGTCCTATAATTCACCCCTCCACTTT	15	TRBV7-2	TRBJ1-6	NA	NA
CSASYTDQPQHF	TGCAGTGCTAGTTACACCGATCAGCCCCAGCATTTT	12	TRBV20-1	TRBJ1-5	NA	NA
CAWSPGLDYEQYF	TGTGCCTGGAGTCCGGGACTGGACTACGAGCAGTACTTC	13	TRBV30	TRBJ2-7	NA	NA
CASSSSGGSSYEQYF	TGTGCCAGCAGCTCATCAGGGGGGAGCTCCTACGAGCAGTACTTC	15	TRBV7-2	TRBJ2-7	NA	NA
CASSSAGSEKLFF	TGTGCCAGTAGTAGTGCGGGAAGTGAAAAACTGTTTTTT	13	TRBV19	TRBJ1-4	NA	NA
CASSQDQGWQGGAFF	TGTGCCAGCAGCCAAGATCAGGGTTGGCAGGGCGGAGCTTTCTTT	15	TRBV3-1/TRBV3-2	TRBJ1-1	NA	NA
CASSYWQGNTEAFF	TGTGCCAGCAGTTACTGGCAGGGGAACACTGAAGCTTTCTTT	14	TRBV6-5	TRBJ1-1	NA	NA
CASSARIDSLNTEAFF	TGTGCCAGCAGCGCTAGAATAGACAGTTTGAACACTGAAGCTTTCTTT	16	TRBV9	TRBJ1-1	NA	NA
CASSPLQWNTEAFF	TGTGCCAGCTCACCATTACAGTGGAACACTGAAGCTTTCTTT	14	TRBV18	TRBJ1-1	NA	NA
CASRGFTGFDEQYF	TGTGCCAGCAGGGGATTTACAGGGTTCGACGAGCAGTACTTC	14	TRBV2	TRBJ2-7	NA	NA
CASTFDRGGGYTF	TGTGCCAGCACCTTTGACAGGGGCGGTGGCTACACCTTC	13	TRBV12-3/TRBV12-4	TRBJ1-2	TRBD1	NA
CASSLSGGQGLGYTEAFF	TGTGCCAGCAGCTTAAGCGGAGGGCAGGGTTTGGGGTACACTGAAGCTTTCTTT	18	TRBV7-3	TRBJ1-1	NA	NA
CASSQESGNEQYF	TGTGCCAGCAGCCAAGAGTCGGGGAACGAGCAGTACTTC	13	TRBV4-2	TRBJ2-7	NA	NA
CASKWRQGYSPLHF	TGTGCCAGTAAGTGGAGACAGGGTTATTCACCCCTCCACTTT	14	TRBV19	TRBJ1-6	TRBD1	NA
CASSPDTQYF	TGTGCCAGCAGTCCGGATACGCAGTATTTT	10	TRBV2	TRBJ2-3	NA	NA
CAWSVISGYGYTF	TGTGCCTGGAGTGTAATATCAGGGTATGGCTACACCTTC	13	TRBV30	TRBJ1-2	NA	NA
CASGEGDTQYF	TGTGCCAGCGGGGAGGGGGATACGCAGTATTTT	11	TRBV9	TRBJ2-3	TRBD2	NA
CASSPTSGDNFGTTNEKLFF	TGTGCCAGCTCACCCACCTCAGGGGACAATTTTGGTACAACTAATGAAAAACTGTTTTTT	20	TRBV18	TRBJ1-4	NA	NA
CASSYSSSGSPLHF	TGTGCCAGCAGTTACTCAAGTAGCGGTTCACCCCTCCACTTT	14	TRBV6-5	TRBJ1-6	NA	few